The clone carrying this T cell receptor (beta chain) has a single count. Its antigen is not identified. The PCR was carried out with 60 Vbeta primers and 13 Jbeta primers. Repertoires were generated with immunoSEQ multiplex PCR, while TCRdb's copy carries only in-frame clones and drops some. The data hold 200,000 to 250,000 clones, with 70% to 90% observed a single time. These data originate in a study of cytomegalovirus exposure and HLA in healthy donors. The study's findings and limits: Clonal expansion was found to be greater in HLA-associated TCR beta chains than in equally common others in a later analysis.

Source material: PBMCs. This clonotype was sampled from a woman aged 55-70 years in good health and CMV-seropositive.

CDR3: CASNQGVILGSNQPQHF. The CDR3 DNA is TGTGCCAGTAACCAGGGGGTGATTTTGGGCAGCAATCAGCCCCAGCATTTT. The gene calls are TRBV19 and TRBJ1-5; 7 bases fit TRBD1. The germline V gene has CDR1 LNHDA and CDR2 SQIVND (reference sequence). The CDR3 spans 17 residues. Unmatched junction bases numbered 13, after V lost 7 bases and J lost 1 base. Drawing the rest from reference TRBV19 and TRBJ1-5, the complete variable domain is DGGITQSPKYLFRKEGQNVTLSCEQNLNHDAMYWYRQDPGQGLRLIYYSQIVNDFQKGDIAEGYSVSREKKESFPLTVTSAQKNPTAFYLCASNQGVILGSNQPQHFGDGTRLSIL.